This entry features one TCR beta chain sequence. This clonotype is a singleton in its sample. The target of this receptor is not known. This likely comes from a read error, as the CDR3 has no conserved phenylalanine or tryptophan at its end. The sequencer was an Illumina Genome Analyzer IIx. The raw public reads went through TCRdb reprocessing: fastp at Q25, MiXCR clone calling, in-frame beta chains kept. Every entry covers one CDR3 protein and lists the most common genes and DNA from its rows. The sample table shows nearly 30,000 distinct CDR3 sequences, and over 15% are seen once. Of the sample, 3.5% is held by the ten largest clones. The record originates from a study of patients with pleural tuberculosis (TCRdb year 2014). The CDR3 spans 13 amino acids, including both terminal residues. The DNA shown is the 39-base CDR3, in frame from base 1. V is clipped by 0 bases and J by 10 bases, and the sequence between their germline boundaries is 10 bases long. CDR1 LGHDT and CDR2 YNNKEL were looked up in the germline V gene (reference sequence).

This receptor was obtained from a human donor with pleural tuberculosis. The receptor chain draws on TRBV3-1 and TRBJ1-5; there is no confident call for the D gene. Sample: peripheral blood. Read as DNA, the sequence is TGTGCCAGCAGCCAAGATTACTCCCTACCCCAGCATTCT. It codes for CASSQDYSLPQHS.